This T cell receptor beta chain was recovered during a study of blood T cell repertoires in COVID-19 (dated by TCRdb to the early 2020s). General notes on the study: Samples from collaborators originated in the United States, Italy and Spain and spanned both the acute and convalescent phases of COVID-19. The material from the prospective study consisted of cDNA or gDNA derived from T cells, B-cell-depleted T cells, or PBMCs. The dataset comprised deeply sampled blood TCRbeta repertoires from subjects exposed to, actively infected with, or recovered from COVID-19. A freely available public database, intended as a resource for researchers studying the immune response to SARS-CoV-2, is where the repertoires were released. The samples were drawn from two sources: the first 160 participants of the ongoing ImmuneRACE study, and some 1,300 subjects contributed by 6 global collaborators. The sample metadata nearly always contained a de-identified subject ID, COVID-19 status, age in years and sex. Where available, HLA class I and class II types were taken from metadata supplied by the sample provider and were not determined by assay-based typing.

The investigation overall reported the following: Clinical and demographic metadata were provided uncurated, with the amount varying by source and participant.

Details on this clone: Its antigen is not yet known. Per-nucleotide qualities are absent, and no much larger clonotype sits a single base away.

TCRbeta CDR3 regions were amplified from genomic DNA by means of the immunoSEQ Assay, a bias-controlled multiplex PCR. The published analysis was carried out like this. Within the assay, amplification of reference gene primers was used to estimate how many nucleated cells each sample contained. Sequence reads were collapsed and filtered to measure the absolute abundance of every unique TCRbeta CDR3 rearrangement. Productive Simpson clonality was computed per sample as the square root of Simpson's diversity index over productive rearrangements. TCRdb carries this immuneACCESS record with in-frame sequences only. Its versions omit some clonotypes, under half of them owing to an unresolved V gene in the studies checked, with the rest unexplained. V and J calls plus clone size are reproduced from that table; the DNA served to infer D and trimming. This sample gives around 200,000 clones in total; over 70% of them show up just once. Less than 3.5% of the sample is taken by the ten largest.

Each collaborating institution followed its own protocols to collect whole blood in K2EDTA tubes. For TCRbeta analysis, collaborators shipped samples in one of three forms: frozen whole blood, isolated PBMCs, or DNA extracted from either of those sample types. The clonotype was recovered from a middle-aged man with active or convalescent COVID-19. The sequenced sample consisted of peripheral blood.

The CDR3 sequence is CASSLEQGFNQPQHF. Read as DNA, the sequence is TGTGCCAGCAGCTTAGAACAGGGGTTCAATCAGCCCCAGCATTTT. The chain joins TRBV7-2 to TRBJ1-5; TRBD1 lines up with 7 middle nucleotides. The CDR3 spans 15 residues, from the cysteine through the phenylalanine. The only DNA kept is the CDR3, 45 bases in frame from the first base. CDR1 and CDR2 were assigned from the germline V gene as SGHTA and FQGNSA. Relative to germline, V is missing 1 base and J is missing 3 bases, with 3 bases of the junction outside any gene match.